This entry is about one TCR beta chain. Its antigen is not known. TCRdb reprocessed the reads with MiXCR, giving one entry per CDR3 protein. The sample lists some 590,000 distinct CDR3 sequences; around 40% were seen once. The data were taken from a study of T cell repertoires in cytomegalovirus infection. Whole-study context: Recently identified HLA-C-restricted and well-studied HLA-B-restricted CMV epitopes were used. In public TCR beta signatures, there were indications of both CMV infection and matching HLA type.

Whole-study findings and limits: Dominating the ex vivo response were TCR beta clonotypes that were CMV-specific and HLA-C-restricted.

Germline-derived CDR1 and CDR2 are SGHVS and FQNEAQ. The CDR3 runs 15 residues. V was cut by 1 base and J by 2 bases, with 11 bases left in between. The specimen was cultured PBMCs, collected from culture after CMV antigen stimulation. This receptor was taken from a human donor in good health (CMV status not recorded). Some clones in this sample may be carry-over from other donors' samples. This chain links TRBV7-8 with TRBJ1-2, with no clear D. Here the CDR3 reads CASSLERLINYGYTF. Here the CDR3 DNA reads TGTGCCAGCAGCTTAGAACGCCTCATCAACTATGGCTACACCTTC.